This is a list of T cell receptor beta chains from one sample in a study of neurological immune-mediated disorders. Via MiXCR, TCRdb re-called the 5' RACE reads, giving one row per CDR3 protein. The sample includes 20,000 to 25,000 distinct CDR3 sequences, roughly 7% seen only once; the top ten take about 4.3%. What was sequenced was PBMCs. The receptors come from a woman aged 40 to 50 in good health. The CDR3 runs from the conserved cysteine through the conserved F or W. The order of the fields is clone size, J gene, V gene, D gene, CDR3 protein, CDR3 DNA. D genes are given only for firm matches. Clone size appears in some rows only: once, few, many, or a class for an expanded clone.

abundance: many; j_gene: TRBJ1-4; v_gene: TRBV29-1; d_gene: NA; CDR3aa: CSFSIGEKLFF; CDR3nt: TGCAGCTTTTCTATCGGGGAAAAACTGTTTTTT
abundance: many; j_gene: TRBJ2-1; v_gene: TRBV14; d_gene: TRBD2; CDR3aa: CASSQMGLAGEIEQFF; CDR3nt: TGTGCCAGCAGCCAAATGGGACTAGCGGGAGAAATTGAGCAGTTCTTC
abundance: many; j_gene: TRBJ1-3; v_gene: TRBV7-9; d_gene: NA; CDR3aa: CASSSQSGNTIYF; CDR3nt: TGTGCCAGCAGTTCTCAATCCGGAAACACCATATATTTT
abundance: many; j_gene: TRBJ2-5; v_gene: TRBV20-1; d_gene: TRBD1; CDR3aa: CSAKGQGAMETQYF; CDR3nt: TGCAGTGCCAAGGGACAGGGGGCGATGGAGACCCAGTACTTC
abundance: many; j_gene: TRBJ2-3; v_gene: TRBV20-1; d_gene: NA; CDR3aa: CSAVERTDTQYF; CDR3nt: TGCAGTGCTGTTGAGCGGACAGATACGCAGTATTTT
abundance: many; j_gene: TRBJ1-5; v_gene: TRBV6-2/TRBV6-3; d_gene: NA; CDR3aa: CASSYRVNQPQHF; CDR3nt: TGTGCCAGCAGTTACCGAGTCAATCAGCCCCAGCATTTT
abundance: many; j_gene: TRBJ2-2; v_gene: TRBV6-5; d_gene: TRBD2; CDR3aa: CASRSVGTSFSPGELFF; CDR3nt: TGTGCCAGCCGTAGTGTTGGGACTAGCTTCAGTCCCGGGGAGCTGTTTTTT
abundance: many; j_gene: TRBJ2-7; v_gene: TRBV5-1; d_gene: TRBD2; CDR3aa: CASSSGLAGALEQYF; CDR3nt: TGCGCCAGCAGCTCGGGACTAGCGGGAGCTTTAGAGCAGTACTTC
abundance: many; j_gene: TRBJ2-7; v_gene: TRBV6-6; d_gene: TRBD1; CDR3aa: CASSYTTGELAEQYF; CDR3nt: TGTGCCAGCAGTTACACGACAGGGGAGTTGGCCGAGCAGTACTTC
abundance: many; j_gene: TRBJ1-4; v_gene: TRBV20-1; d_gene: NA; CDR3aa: CSASSQPSTNEKLFF; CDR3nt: TGCAGTGCTAGTAGTCAACCCTCAACTAATGAAAAACTGTTTTTT
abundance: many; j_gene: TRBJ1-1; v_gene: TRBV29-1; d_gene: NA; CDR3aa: CSVKTALNTEAFF; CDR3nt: TGCAGCGTGAAGACAGCCTTGAACACTGAAGCTTTCTTT
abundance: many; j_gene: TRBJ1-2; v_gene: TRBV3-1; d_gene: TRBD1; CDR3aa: CASGQGNYGYTF; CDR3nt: TGTGCCAGCGGACAGGGGAACTATGGCTACACCTTC
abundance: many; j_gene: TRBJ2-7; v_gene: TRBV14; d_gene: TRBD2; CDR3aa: CASSQGGRLYEQYF; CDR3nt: TGTGCCAGCAGCCAGGGCGGGAGGTTGTACGAGCAGTACTTC
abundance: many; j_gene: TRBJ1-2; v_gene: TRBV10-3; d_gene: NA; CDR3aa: CAAGVVSYGYTF; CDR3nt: TGTGCCGCGGGGGTGGTGTCCTATGGCTACACCTTC
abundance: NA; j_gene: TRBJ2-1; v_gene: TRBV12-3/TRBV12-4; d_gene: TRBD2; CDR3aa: CASSSASTSGRAWEQFF; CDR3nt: TGTGCCAGCAGTTCGGCCTCGACTAGCGGGAGGGCCTGGGAGCAGTTCTTC
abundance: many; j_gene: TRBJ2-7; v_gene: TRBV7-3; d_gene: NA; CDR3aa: CASSSGQPGPYEQYF; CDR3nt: TGTGCCAGCAGCTCCGGACAGCCGGGACCCTACGAGCAGTACTTC
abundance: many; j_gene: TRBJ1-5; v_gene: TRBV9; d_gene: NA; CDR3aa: CASSVDMTSNQPQHF; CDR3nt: TGTGCCAGCAGCGTAGATATGACAAGCAATCAGCCCCAGCATTTT
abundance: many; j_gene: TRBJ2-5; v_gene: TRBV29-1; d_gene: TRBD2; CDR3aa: CSVAGLAEKETQYF; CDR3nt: TGCAGCGTTGCTGGACTAGCGGAGAAAGAGACCCAGTACTTC
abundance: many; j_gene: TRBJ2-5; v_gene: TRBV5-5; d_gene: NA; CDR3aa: CASSLDAGDQYF; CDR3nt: TGTGCCAGCAGCTTGGACGCCGGAGACCAGTACTTC
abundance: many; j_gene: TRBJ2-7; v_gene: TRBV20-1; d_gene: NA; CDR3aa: CSAVVPQGSYEQYF; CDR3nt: TGCAGTGCAGTTGTCCCTCAAGGCTCCTACGAGCAGTACTTC
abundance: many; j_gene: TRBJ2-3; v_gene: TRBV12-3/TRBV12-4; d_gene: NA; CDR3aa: CASTSSTDTQYF; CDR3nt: TGTGCCAGCACCTCTAGCACAGATACGCAGTATTTT
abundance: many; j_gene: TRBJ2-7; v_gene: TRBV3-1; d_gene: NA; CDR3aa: CASSTAGAYEQYF; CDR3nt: TGTGCCAGCAGCACGGCAGGGGCCTACGAGCAGTACTTC
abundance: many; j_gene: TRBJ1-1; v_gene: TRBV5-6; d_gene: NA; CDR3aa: CASSFLSEAFF; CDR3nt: TGTGCCAGCAGCTTCTTATCTGAAGCTTTCTTT
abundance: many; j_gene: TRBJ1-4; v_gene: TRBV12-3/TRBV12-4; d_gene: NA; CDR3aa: CASSFSGGVANEKLFF; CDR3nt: TGTGCCAGCAGTTTCTCCGGGGGGGTTGCTAATGAAAAACTGTTTTTT
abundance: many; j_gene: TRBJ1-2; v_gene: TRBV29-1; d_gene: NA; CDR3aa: CSVAEILYYGYTF; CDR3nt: TGCAGCGTTGCCGAGATACTATACTATGGCTACACCTTC